This T cell receptor beta chain was obtained from a study of blood T cell repertoires in COVID-19. Study background: From the United States, Italy and Spain came samples of acute and convalescent COVID-19. In each case, the material was cDNA or gDNA derived from T cells, B-cell-depleted T cells, or PBMCs.

Authors' analysis steps: Counts of nucleated cells, estimated from reference gene primer amplification, were obtained. Sequenced by immunoSEQ multiplex PCR; TCRdb stores in-frame clones only, minus some. The DNA gave D and trimming, while V, J and clone size come from that table. The sample carries some 270,000 clones, roughly 86% recorded once. From germline, CDR1 is SGHRS and CDR2 YFSETQ. The CDR3 extends over 13 amino acids. Trimming removed 4 bases from V and 5 bases from J; junction bases left unmatched: 2. This clone was observed a single time. The chain has TRBV5-1 and TRBJ1-1; TRBD1 agrees at 10 bases. Sequencing input: peripheral blood. The source of this sequence is a man aged 35-49 years with active or convalescent COVID-19. The CDR3 DNA reads TGCGCCAGCAGCCAGGACAGGGGGACTGAAGCTTTCTTT. Residues: CASSQDRGTEAFF.